This TCR beta chain appears in the sequencing data of a study of Ad26.COV2.S vaccination and SARS-CoV-2 variants. Turning to the study itself: Enrollment placed the donor in the COV1001 Ad26.COV2.S trial arm. Study-level findings and limits: Analyses that measured TCR breadth and depth may have underestimated total T cell responses.

Sequenced by immunoSEQ multiplex PCR; TCRdb stores in-frame clones only, minus some. Among hundreds of thousands of clones, more than 75% were seen once, and the ten largest hold roughly 3.1%. The CDR3 has 12 amino acids. Trimming left V 5 bases short and J 7 bases short, with 12 bases between. The germline CDR1 and CDR2 sequences are SGHTA and FQGNSA. Treatment indicated: some 20 received Ad26.COV2.S at low or high dose, single or two shots; about 5 received placebo; per-sample allocation not given. Collection of samples fell on day 63 after the first vaccine or placebo injection. An Ad26 vector that expressed Wuhan-strain SARS-CoV-2 spike constituted the vaccine. Turning to this clone: What it binds is unknown.

Here the sequenced sample was peripheral blood, taken in a trial of Ad26.COV2.S vaccine versus placebo. The receptor was derived from a person aged 18-60 years who received the Ad26.COV2.S COVID-19 vaccine or a placebo. The V gene is TRBV7-2, the J gene TRBJ2-7, with D maybe TRBD1 (6 bases). The CDR3 region has the DNA TGTGCCAGCAGCCTGGGGACACTGGAGCAGTACTTC. Protein sequence: CASSLGTLEQYF.